One sample yielded the 28 T cell receptor beta chains listed below, sequenced in a study of cytomegalovirus exposure and HLA in healthy donors. The PCR used 60 Vbeta and 13 Jbeta primers. Clones were read by immunoSEQ multiplex PCR, and TCRdb kept only the in-frame ones, dropping some. The sample consists of roughly 180,000 clones, approximately 81% of them appearing once. Sequencing used PBMCs. These receptors originate from a man in his thirties or forties in good health and CMV-seronegative.

The CDR3 region is CASKMTGDHEQYF. The DNA for the CDR3 is TGTGCCAGTAAAATGACAGGGGATCACGAGCAGTACTTC. This chain joins TRBV19 and TRBJ2-7, with 8 bases that match TRBD1. Germline values: CDR1 LNHDA, CDR2 SQIVND (reference sequence). Losses at the gene ends were 7 bases for V and 5 bases for J; bases not matched to a gene: 7. The CDR3 has 13 residues.

This clone was counted a single time. The CDR3 loop reads CASRGGQESYGYTF. The CDR3 DNA reads TGTGCCAGCAGAGGGGGACAGGAGTCCTATGGCTACACCTTC. The V gene is TRBV6-1, the J gene TRBJ1-2, with 8 bases identical to TRBD1. The length of the CDR3 is 14 residues. The V segment lost 6 bases and the J segment 4 bases; nucleotides outside the gene matches: 7. The germline V gene has CDR1 MNHNS and CDR2 SASEGT.

J is TRBJ2-5 and V is TRBV4-1, with D tentatively TRBD1 (6 bases). V was clipped by 1 base and J by 3 bases, with 18 bases between them. Germline CDR1 and CDR2: MGHRA and YSYEKL. This CDR3 is built from 17 residues. CDR3 sequence: CASSQVSRGVREETQYF. CDR3 coding DNA: TGCGCCAGCAGCCAAGTCTCCAGGGGCGTTCGGGAAGAGACCCAGTACTTC.

The genes are TRBV4-1 and TRBJ2-5; no clear D. V was trimmed by 5 bases and J by 11 bases, leaving 12 bases between them. CDR3 length: 11 residues. The germline gives CDR1 MGHRA, CDR2 YSYEKL. CDR3 region: CASSASMEQYF. Written as DNA, the CDR3 is TGCGCCAGCAGCGCTTCAATGGAGCAGTACTTC.

V and J are TRBV30 and TRBJ2-5; tentative D call: TRBD1 (6 bases). V lost 1 base, J lost 5 bases, and 8 bases lay in between. Germline V gene lookup returns CDR1 GTSNPN and CDR2 SVGIG (reference sequence). This CDR3 has 12 amino acids. The CDR3 DNA sequence: TGTGCCTGGAGTGAGCAGGGGGAGACCCAGTACTTC. This gives the protein CAWSEQGETQYF.

This clone showed up just once. V usage is TRBV2 and J usage is TRBJ2-7; D is undetermined. CDR1 and CDR2 (germline): SNHLY, FYNNEI. The V gene lost 8 bases and the J gene lost 4 bases, with 9 bases spanning the gap. The CDR3 loop spans 11 amino acids. The DNA for the CDR3 is TGTGCCAGCTTACAGCCTTACGAGCAGTACTTC. It encodes CASLQPYEQYF.

The rearrangement uses TRBV7-9 and TRBJ1-3; no clear D gene. V lost 7 bases and J lost 0, with 10 bases in between. This CDR3 comprises 14 residues. The germline CDR1 and CDR2 sequences are SEHNR and FQNEAQ (reference sequence). CDR3 nucleotide sequence: TGTGCCAGCAACGTCCGGGGCTCTGGAAACACCATATATTTT. As protein: CASNVRGSGNTIYF.

This chain uses TRBV27 with TRBJ1-4; TRBD1 might be the D (5 bases). Deletions cut 6 bases from V and 0 bases from J, with 11 bases between. CDR1 MNHEY and CDR2 SMNVEV come from the germline V gene (reference sequence). The CDR3 runs to 15 residues. The CDR3 spells CASSRWTSTNEKLFF. For the CDR3, the DNA is TGTGCCAGCAGCCGTTGGACATCAACTAATGAAAAACTGTTTTTT.

This clone was counted a single time. A read error may produce the germline difference seen at one junction end. The chain has TRBV2 and TRBJ2-3; D gene unclear. Germline V gene sequence: CDR1 SNHLY, CDR2 FYNNEI. The CDR3 runs to 13 residues. CDR3 DNA sequence: TGTGCCAGCAATGAAGCTTACACAGATACGCAGTATTTT. Protein sequence: CASNEAYTDTQYF.

This sequence joins TRBV7-9 and TRBJ2-5, with 9 bases lining up with TRBD2. This CDR3 is built from 16 residues. V lost 1 base to trimming and J lost 0 bases; unmatched junction nucleotides: 3. Germline CDR1 is SEHNR and CDR2 is FQNEAQ (reference sequence). This CDR3 is CASSLVLAGYQETQYF. CDR3 sequence (DNA): TGTGCCAGCAGCTTAGTCCTAGCGGGATACCAAGAGACCCAGTACTTC.

DNA of the CDR3: TGTGCCAGCAGTTTTGGAGGGAGGAACACTGAAGCTTTCTTT. Translating gives CASSFGGRNTEAFF. The V call is TRBV27, the J call TRBJ1-1; no definite D call. Germline V gene data show CDR1 as MNHEY and CDR2 as SMNVEV (reference sequence). The CDR3 sequence is 14 residues long. Between the trimmed V and J ends, which lost 3 bases and 1 base, there was a span of 9 bases.

The chain's CDR3 is CASSSYGASTDTQYF. In nucleotides, the CDR3 is TGCGCCAGCAGCTCTTATGGGGCTAGCACAGATACGCAGTATTTT. The rearrangement uses TRBV5-1 and TRBJ2-3; D might be TRBD1 (5 bases). The V and J ends lost 3 bases and 0 bases respectively, with 11 bases between them. The CDR3 extends over 15 amino acids. CDR1 SGHRS and CDR2 YFSETQ come from the germline V gene.

The V and J genes are TRBV10-3 and TRBJ1-1, with D perhaps matching TRBD1 (6 bases). CDR1 ENHRY and CDR2 SYGVKD come from the germline V gene. Trimming pared 3 bases from V and 6 bases from J, leaving 8 bases between. This CDR3 contains 12 residues. The CDR3 region has the DNA TGTGCCATCAGTGATGACAGGCCTGAAGCTTTCTTT. Amino acid sequence: CAISDDRPEAFF.

For this clone: This same CDR3 is encoded by further DNA sequences in the sample. This sequence joins TRBV7-6 and TRBJ1-5; 7 nucleotides match TRBD1. Germline loops: CDR1 SGHVS, CDR2 FNYEAQ. Trimming took 2 bases from V and 1 from J; bases not matched to a gene: 5. The CDR3 runs 16 residues. CDR3 protein: CASSLLPGQSNQPQHF. CDR3 DNA: TGTGCCAGCAGCTTACTCCCGGGACAGAGCAATCAGCCCCAGCATTTT. Combining the CDR3 with reference TRBV7-6 and TRBJ1-5 gives the whole variable domain GAGVSQSPRYKVTKRGQDVALRCDPISGHVSLYWYRQALGQGPEFLTYFNYEAQQDKSGLPNDRFSAERPEGSISTLTIQRTEQRDSAMYRCASSLLPGQSNQPQHFGDGTRLSIL.

The genes are TRBV7-8 and TRBJ2-5; tentatively, D is TRBD2 (6 bases). The J call may be wrong; the DNA end is better matched by TRBJ2-7. The CDR3 is 15 residues long. Germline-derived CDR1 and CDR2 are SGHVS and FQNEAQ. This CDR3 is CASSSFGRDSYEQYF. As DNA, the CDR3 is TGTGCCAGCAGCTCTTTTGGGCGGGACTCCTACGAGCAGTACTTC.

This chain joins TRBV19 and TRBJ2-1, with D possibly being TRBD2 (6 bases). CDR1 and CDR2 from the germline V gene are LNHDA and SQIVND (reference sequence). CDR3 length: 14 amino acids. The V end was cut by 2 bases, the J end by 5 bases, with 10 bases between. The CDR3: CASSIRLAHNEQFF. The CDR3 DNA is TGTGCCAGTAGTATACGGCTAGCGCACAATGAGCAGTTCTTC.

The genes are TRBV7-8 and TRBJ1-6; no definite D call. The V and J ends lost 3 bases and 1 base respectively, with 13 bases between them. CDR1 SGHVS and CDR2 FQNEAQ come from the germline V gene. The CDR3 has 17 amino acids. As DNA, the CDR3 is TGTGCCAGCAGCTTCGGTCGGTCGGGATCCTATAATTCACCCCTCCACTTT. It yields the protein CASSFGRSGSYNSPLHF. The variable domain in full, completed from reference TRBV7-8 and TRBJ1-6, reads GAGVSQSPRYKVAKRGQDVALRCDPISGHVSLFWYQQALGQGPEFLTYFQNEAQLDKSGLPSDRFFAERPEGSVSTLKIQRTQQEDSAVYLCASSFGRSGSYNSPLHFGNGTRLTVT.

The chain uses TRBV28 and TRBJ2-7; TRBD1 agrees at 7 bases. The CDR3 length is 15 residues. Per germline, CDR1 MDHEN and CDR2 SYDVKM. The junction had 8 bases not matched to a gene; V was cut back by 2 bases and J by 4 bases. The CDR3 nucleotides read TGTGCCAGCAGTTTAAGGGGGCCATACATTTACGAGCAGTACTTC. Translated, it gives CASSLRGPYIYEQYF.

The J gene is TRBJ2-7, the V gene TRBV19; 9 bases fit TRBD1. J lost 5 bases, V lost 3 bases, and 8 bases had no gene match. Germline CDR1 and CDR2: LNHDA and SQIVND (reference sequence). CDR3 size: 15 residues. The CDR3 reads CASSILTGGGNEQYF. The CDR3, as DNA: TGTGCCAGTAGTATTCTCACAGGGGGCGGTAACGAGCAGTACTTC. Full variable domain (outside the CDR3, taken from reference TRBV19 and TRBJ2-7): DGGITQSPKYLFRKEGQNVTLSCEQNLNHDAMYWYRQDPGQGLRLIYYSQIVNDFQKGDIAEGYSVSREKKESFPLTVTSAQKNPTAFYLCASSILTGGGNEQYFGPGTRLTVT.

This chain uses TRBV6-1 with TRBJ2-3; TRBD2 agrees at 13 bases. The CDR3 has 15 amino acids. V lost 4 bases, J lost 6 bases, and 4 bases stayed unmatched. Germline V gives CDR1 MNHNS, CDR2 SASEGT. The CDR3 DNA follows: TGTGCCAGCAGTGCACTAGCGGGAGGGCCGGATACGCAGTATTTT. Protein product: CASSALAGGPDTQYF.

V is TRBV27 and J is TRBJ2-3; 10 bases are shared with TRBD1. Germline V gene sequence: CDR1 MNHEY, CDR2 SMNVEV (reference sequence). The CDR3 has 16 amino acids. J lost 4 bases, V lost 5 bases, and 9 bases had no gene match. Written as DNA, the CDR3 is TGTGCCAGCAGTCCGATGACAGGGGGCCCGGCAGATACGCAGTATTTT. This sequence encodes CASSPMTGGPADTQYF.

This chain joins TRBV10-3 and TRBJ2-7; TRBD2 might be the D (6 bases). The V gene lost 6 bases and the J gene lost 2 bases, with 11 bases spanning the gap. The CDR3 covers 13 residues. CDR1 and CDR2 (germline): ENHRY, SYGVKD. The CDR3 sequence is CAISHGGPYEQYF. Here the CDR3 DNA reads TGTGCCATCAGCCACGGGGGACCCTACGAGCAGTACTTC.

V usage is TRBV7-9 and J usage is TRBJ2-7; D may be TRBD2 (6 bases). The length of the CDR3 is 14 residues. V gave up 2 bases and J gave up 2 bases, with 10 bases separating them. Germline CDR1 is SEHNR and CDR2 is FQNEAQ (reference sequence). The CDR3 is CASSLWRAPYEQYF. The DNA for the CDR3 is TGTGCCAGCAGCTTATGGAGGGCCCCCTACGAGCAGTACTTC.

The rearrangement links TRBV19 to TRBJ1-5; D is undetermined. The V gene's germline CDR1 is LNHDA and CDR2 SQIVND (reference sequence). There are 18 residues in the CDR3. Trimming pared 5 bases from V and 5 bases from J, leaving 25 bases between. Written as DNA, the CDR3 is TGTGCCAGTAGTTCAACAATCCCGGGGAGCCAGCGCGATCAGCCCCAGCATTTT. Translation gives CASSSTIPGSQRDQPQHF. The full variable domain, in which reference TRBV19 and TRBJ1-5 provide the parts outside the CDR3, is DGGITQSPKYLFRKEGQNVTLSCEQNLNHDAMYWYRQDPGQGLRLIYYSQIVNDFQKGDIAEGYSVSREKKESFPLTVTSAQKNPTAFYLCASSSTIPGSQRDQPQHFGDGTRLSIL.

The chain joins TRBV14 to TRBJ2-4; TRBD1 might be the D (5 bases). Germline V gives CDR1 SGHDN, CDR2 FVKESK. Trimming shortened V by 1 base and J by 0 bases, and 25 bases separated the two germline ends. This CDR3 region has 21 residues. The DNA for the CDR3 is TGTGCCAGCAGCCAAGTACCAGGGCGGATTACCTTATGGCTAGCCAAAAACATTCAGTACTTC. Translating it yields CASSQVPGRITLWLAKNIQYF.

In its sample, this clone was seen a few times. The V gene is TRBV7-2, the J gene TRBJ2-7, with 7 bases fitting TRBD1. J was trimmed by 4 bases and V by 5 bases; bases with no gene match: 8. CDR3 length: 14 residues. The germline V gene has CDR1 SGHTA and CDR2 FQGNSA. CDR3 nucleotide sequence: TGTGCCAGCAGCACAGGGGACCTTCAGTACGAGCAGTACTTC. Protein sequence: CASSTGDLQYEQYF.

This chain links TRBV27 with TRBJ2-3; TRBD1 aligns across 8 bases. In germline, CDR1 is MNHEY, CDR2 SMNVEV (reference sequence). This CDR3 comprises 16 residues. Trimming at V came to 1 base and at J to 8 bases, leaving 11 bases not matched to a gene. CDR3 sequence: CASSLLAGGELGTQYF. In DNA form, the CDR3 reads TGTGCCAGCAGTTTATTGGCAGGGGGCGAGTTGGGTACGCAGTATTTT.

The chain combines TRBV15 with TRBJ1-5; 7 bases are a match to TRBD1. Trimming at V came to 1 base and at J to 5 bases, leaving 5 bases not matched to a gene. The CDR3 contains 15 residues. Germline-derived CDR1 and CDR2 are LNHNV and YYDKDF (reference sequence). CDR3 loop: CATSRAGQADQPQHF. DNA of the CDR3: TGTGCCACCAGCAGAGCCGGACAGGCTGATCAGCCCCAGCATTTT. Full variable domain (outside the CDR3, taken from reference TRBV15 and TRBJ1-5): DAMVIQNPRYQVTQFGKPVTLSCSQTLNHNVMYWYQQKSSQAPKLLFHYYDKDFNNEADTPDNFQSRRPNTSFCFLDIRSPGLGDTAMYLCATSRAGQADQPQHFGDGTRLSIL.